Presented here are 21 T cell receptor beta chains from one specimen sequenced in a study of T cells in Graves' hyperthyroidism and ophthalmopathy. Amplification of TCR beta CDR3 regions was performed using RNA transcripts as template. TCR CDR3 regions were first amplified by RT-PCR with HTBI primers. In TCRdb, the multiplex PCR reads were re-called with MiXCR into one record per CDR3 protein. Seen here are approximately 600,000 distinct CDR3 sequences, 13% to 15% observed once, and the top ten hold around 7%. The sequenced sample consisted of blood. These receptors originate from a woman between 18 and 30 years old with Graves' ophthalmopathy.

This chain connects TRBV15 to TRBJ2-7; D possibly corresponds to TRBD2 (5 bases). Between the trimmed V and J ends, which lost 0 bases and 6 bases, there was a span of 12 bases. The CDR3 loop spans 14 amino acids. The germline gives CDR1 LNHNV, CDR2 YYDKDF (reference sequence). The CDR3 region is CATSRDRGFREQYF. In nucleotides, the CDR3 is TGTGCCACCAGCAGAGATCGAGGGTTCCGCGAGCAGTACTTC.

This clonotype appeared many times. The gene calls are TRBV20-1 and TRBJ2-5; D perhaps matches TRBD1 (6 bases). CDR1 is DFQATT and CDR2 is SNEGSKA in the germline V gene (reference sequence). The CDR3 covers 14 residues. V lost 1 base, J lost 2 bases, and 11 bases lay in between. CDR3 region: CSARVGHEQETQYF. The CDR3 DNA reads TGCAGTGCTAGAGTGGGACACGAACAAGAGACCCAGTACTTC.

CDR3 protein: CASSFPARANYGYTF. In DNA form, the CDR3 reads TGCGCCAGCAGCTTTCCAGCCCGTGCTAACTATGGCTACACCTTC. The chain employs TRBV4-1 and TRBJ1-2; D unclear. Per the germline V gene, CDR1 is MGHRA and CDR2 is YSYEKL. There are 15 residues in the CDR3. The V and J ends lost 5 bases and 0 bases respectively, with 13 bases between them.

This clonotype was seen at least ten times. The J gene is TRBJ2-3, the V gene TRBV3-1; TRBD2 might be the D (6 bases). The CDR3 length is 17 residues. The germline V gene has CDR1 LGHDT and CDR2 YNNKEL (reference sequence). The ends were cut back, 3 bases at V and 2 bases at J, with 18 bases in the middle. CDR3 bases: TGTGCCAGCAGCCACCGGGGACTCAAGGGCAACACAGATACGCAGTATTTT. Translating gives CASSHRGLKGNTDTQYF.

This clonotype was observed a few times. The genes are TRBV2 and TRBJ1-5; D ambiguous. Deletions cut 2 bases from V and 4 bases from J, with 9 bases between. Germline V lookup: CDR1 SNHLY, CDR2 FYNNEI. CDR3 length: 14 amino acids. The DNA for the CDR3 is TGTGCCAGCAGTGAATTCGGGATGAATCAGCCCCAGCATTTT. Translated, it gives CASSEFGMNQPQHF.

This clonotype was detected many times. The chain recombines TRBV28 with TRBJ1-2, with 7 bases matching TRBD1. There are 15 residues in the CDR3. Germline V gene sequence: CDR1 MDHEN, CDR2 SYDVKM. V lost 2 bases, J lost 2 bases, and 5 bases stayed unmatched. CDR3 coding DNA: TGTGCCAGCAGTTTAGCAGGGGGTTGGAACTATGGCTACACCTTC. Protein product: CASSLAGGWNYGYTF.

This clonotype appeared many times. In DNA form, the CDR3 reads TGTGCCAGCAGCTTAGTGAGGACGGTCGGGGACTATGGCTACACCTTC. Translation gives CASSLVRTVGDYGYTF. J is TRBJ1-2 and V is TRBV7-9; D gene uncertain. Germline CDR1 reads SEHNR; CDR2 reads FQNEAQ (reference sequence). This CDR3 contains 16 residues. Trimming took off 1 base at V and 3 bases at J, with 15 bases between the two ends.

This clonotype was found a few times. V and J are TRBV6-1 and TRBJ2-4; TRBD1 matches 9 bases. The length of the CDR3 is 15 residues. J lost 1 base, V lost 6 bases, and 4 bases had no gene match. Per germline, CDR1 MNHNS and CDR2 SASEGT. CDR3 sequence: CASRRTGAAKNIQYF. The CDR3 DNA reads TGTGCCAGCAGGCGGACAGGGGCGGCCAAAAACATTCAGTACTTC.

The V gene is TRBV25-1, the J gene TRBJ2-7, with D unresolved. The CDR3 extends over 11 amino acids. Germline-derived CDR1 and CDR2 are MGHDK and SYGVNS. The V end lost 6 bases, the J end lost 9 bases, and 12 bases lay between the germline ends. CDR3 coding DNA: TGTGCCAGCAGCCCTGGAGTCGGGCAGTACTTC. Translating gives CASSPGVGQYF.

This clonotype was seen ten or more times. This chain uses TRBV7-3 with TRBJ2-7; 7 bases align to TRBD2. CDR1 and CDR2 from the germline V gene are SGHTA and FQGTGA. J was trimmed by 7 bases and V by 5 bases; bases with no gene match: 8. This CDR3 region has 13 residues. The CDR3 loop is CASSPASGGEQYF. The CDR3 nucleotides read TGTGCCAGCAGCCCGGCTTCGGGAGGTGAGCAGTACTTC. Full variable domain (outside the CDR3, taken from reference TRBV7-3 and TRBJ2-7): GAGVSQTPSNKVTEKGKYVELRCDPISGHTALYWYRQSLGQGPEFLIYFQGTGAADDSGLPNDRFFAVRPEGSVSTLKIQRTERGDSAVYLCASSPASGGEQYFGPGTRLTVT.

This chain connects TRBV7-9 to TRBJ2-2; D is possibly TRBD2 (6 bases). V gave up 11 bases and J gave up 2 bases, with 24 bases separating them. Germline V gene sequence: CDR1 SEHNR, CDR2 FQNEAQ (reference sequence). This CDR3 spans 17 amino acids. This CDR3 is CALKGSSGTDNTGELFF. The CDR3 coding sequence is TGTGCCCTCAAGGGCTCCTCTGGGACTGATAACACCGGGGAGCTGTTTTTT.

The chain combines TRBV2 with TRBJ1-6; 7 bases map to TRBD1. The V segment lost 0 bases and the J segment 5 bases; nucleotides outside the gene matches: 4. The CDR3 is made up of 16 amino acids. Germline assignment: CDR1 SNHLY and CDR2 FYNNEI. The chain's CDR3 is CASSEAARGDNSPLHF. CDR3 sequence (DNA): TGTGCCAGCAGTGAAGCCGCCAGGGGGGATAATTCACCCCTCCACTTT.

The gene calls are TRBV6-2 or TRBV6-3 and TRBJ1-2, with TRBD1 matching 8 bases. The CDR3 loop spans 15 amino acids. Germline V CDR1 and CDR2: MNHEY, SVGEGT. The J segment lost 0 bases and the V segment lost 8 bases, leaving 8 bases of the junction unmatched. CDR3 residues: CASGFLRGPNYGYTF. CDR3 in DNA: TGTGCCAGCGGATTCCTCAGGGGGCCTAACTATGGCTACACCTTC.

The J gene is TRBJ2-3, the V gene TRBV4-2, with D perhaps TRBD2 (5 bases). The CDR3 is made up of 18 amino acids. Trimming left V 4 bases short and J 0 bases short, with 20 bases between. Germline V gene sequence: CDR1 LGHNA, CDR2 YNFKEQ. The CDR3 region is CASSPSPSVATSTDTQYF. Written as DNA, the CDR3 is TGTGCCAGCAGCCCGAGCCCATCTGTAGCGACTAGCACAGATACGCAGTATTTT.

This clonotype showed up just a few times. The chain couples TRBV19 to TRBJ2-6, with 8 bases fitting TRBD1. The CDR3 loop spans 17 amino acids. Germline CDR1 reads LNHDA; CDR2 reads SQIVND (reference sequence). V lost 4 bases and J lost 0; bases outside the gene matches: 5. The CDR3 region is CASSTGGGSSGANVLTF. CDR3 coding DNA: TGTGCCAGTAGTACAGGGGGCGGTAGCTCTGGGGCCAACGTCCTGACTTTC.

This clonotype was detected many times. The gene calls are TRBV7-3 and TRBJ2-3; D gene ambiguous. Trimming took off 3 bases at V and 0 bases at J, with 13 bases between the two ends. The germline V gene encodes CDR1 SGHTA and CDR2 FQGTGA. This CDR3 spans 16 amino acids. The CDR3 DNA follows: TGTGCCAGCAGCTTCGGCGACTTTCGGAGCACAGATACGCAGTATTTT. Amino acid sequence: CASSFGDFRSTDTQYF.

This clonotype has only a few counts. DNA for the CDR3: TGTGCCAGCAAGGGGGGGCACACAGATACGCAGTATTTT. Protein product: CASKGGHTDTQYF. The rearrangement links TRBV14 to TRBJ2-3; a possible D gene is TRBD2 (7 bases). This CDR3 is built from 13 residues. Germline values: CDR1 SGHDN, CDR2 FVKESK. Trimming removed 7 bases at V and 2 bases at J, with 10 bases between. Together with reference TRBV14 and TRBJ2-3, the CDR3 gives the full variable domain: EAGVTQFPSHSVIEKGQTVTLRCDPISGHDNLYWYRRVMGKEIKFLLHFVKESKQDESGMPNNRFLAERTGGTYSTLKVQPAELEDSGVYFCASKGGHTDTQYFGPGTRLTVL.

This clonotype was observed many times. This chain links TRBV28 with TRBJ1-1, with D possibly TRBD1 on 6 matching bases. Germline V gene data show CDR1 as MDHEN and CDR2 as SYDVKM. CDR3 size: 15 residues. Trimming cost V 1 base and J 5 bases, with 14 bases left between them. The CDR3 region is CASSLYFTGRTEAFF. Written as DNA, the CDR3 is TGTGCCAGCAGTTTATACTTCACAGGGAGGACTGAAGCTTTCTTT.

This clonotype showed up just a few times. The chain combines TRBV6-1 with TRBJ2-7; a possible D gene is TRBD2 (6 bases). The CDR3 contains 15 residues. V was shortened by 5 bases and J by 1 base, with 15 bases between the two germline ends. CDR1 and CDR2 from the germline V gene are MNHNS and SASEGT. CDR3 in amino acids: CASSLAGTPSYEQYF. Here the CDR3 DNA reads TGTGCCAGCAGTTTGGCGGGGACCCCGTCCTACGAGCAGTACTTC.

This clonotype was seen ten or more times. The CDR3 loop is CASSLGTDQPQHF. DNA of the CDR3: TGTGCCAGCAGCTTGGGGACGGATCAGCCCCAGCATTTT. The J gene is TRBJ1-5, the V gene TRBV7-9; D perhaps matches TRBD1 (5 bases). The length of the CDR3 is 13 residues. CDR1 and CDR2 from the germline V gene are SEHNR and FQNEAQ (reference sequence). V lost 3 bases and J 5 bases, leaving 8 bases between the germline ends.

This clonotype was seen repeatedly, ten times or more. The J gene is TRBJ2-7, the V gene TRBV6-5; D gene uncertain. The length of the CDR3 is 17 residues. V was trimmed by 0 bases and J by 1 base, leaving 16 bases between them. Germline CDR1 MNHEY, CDR2 SVGAGI. The CDR3 protein is CASSYSAIIQWSYEQYF. CDR3 DNA sequence: TGTGCCAGCAGTTACTCGGCCATCATACAGTGGTCCTACGAGCAGTACTTC.